The clone carrying this T cell receptor beta chain was seen a single time. These data originate in a study of blood T cell repertoires in COVID-19. The CDR3 runs 13 residues. Source study methods: Reference gene primer amplification gave estimated nucleated cell counts. Here immunoSEQ multiplex PCR was the method, and the copy in TCRdb shows in-frame clones only, minus some. V and J calls and clone size are given by that table; D and trimming were obtained from the DNA. Here the sample spans around 230,000 clones, about 84% being singletons. This sequence was found in a woman older than 75 with acute or convalescent COVID-19. This chain links TRBV1 with TRBJ1-4. TRBV1 corresponds to a pseudogene. The sequencing sample was made of peripheral blood. The CDR3 DNA sequence: TGCACCAGCAGCCAAGACGGGAATGAAAAACTGTTTTTT. Translation gives CTSSQDGNEKLFF.